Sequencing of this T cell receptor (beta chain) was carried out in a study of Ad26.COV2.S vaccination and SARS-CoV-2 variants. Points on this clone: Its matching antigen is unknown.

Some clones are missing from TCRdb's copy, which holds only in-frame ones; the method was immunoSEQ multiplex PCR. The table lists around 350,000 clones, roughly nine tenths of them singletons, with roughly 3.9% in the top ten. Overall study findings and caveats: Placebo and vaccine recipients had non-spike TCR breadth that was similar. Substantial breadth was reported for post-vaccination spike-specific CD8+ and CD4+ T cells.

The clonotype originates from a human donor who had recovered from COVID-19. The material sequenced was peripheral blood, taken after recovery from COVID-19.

The CDR3 loop reads CSAEGMGPQHF. The DNA of the CDR3 is TGCAGTGCCGAGGGGATGGGGCCCCAGCATTTT. The chain has TRBV20-1 and TRBJ1-5; TRBD1 is a possible D gene (5 bases). Germline V CDR1 and CDR2: DFQATT, SNEGSKA (reference sequence). Trimming pared 6 bases from V and 9 bases from J, leaving 12 bases between. The CDR3 loop spans 11 amino acids.